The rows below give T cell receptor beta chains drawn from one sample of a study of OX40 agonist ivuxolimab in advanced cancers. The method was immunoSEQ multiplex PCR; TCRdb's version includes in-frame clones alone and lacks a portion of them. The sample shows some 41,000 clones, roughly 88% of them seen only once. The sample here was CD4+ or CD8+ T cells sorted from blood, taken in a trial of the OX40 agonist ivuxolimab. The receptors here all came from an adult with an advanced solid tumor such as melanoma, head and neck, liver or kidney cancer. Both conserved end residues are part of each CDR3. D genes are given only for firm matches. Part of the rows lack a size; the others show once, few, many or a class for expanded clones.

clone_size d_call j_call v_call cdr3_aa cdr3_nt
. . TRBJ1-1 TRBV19 CASRGPAEEAFF TGTGCCAGTAGAGGCCCGGCGGAAGAAGCTTTCTTT
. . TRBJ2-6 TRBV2 CASSARTLSGANVLTF TGTGCCAGCAGCGCCAGGACACTCTCTGGGGCCAACGTCCTGACTTTC
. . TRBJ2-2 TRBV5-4 CASSFMSTGELFF TGTGCCAGCAGCTTCATGAGTACCGGGGAGCTGTTTTTT
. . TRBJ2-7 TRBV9 CASSVGQNYEQYF TGTGCCAGCAGCGTAGGGCAGAACTACGAGCAGTACTTC
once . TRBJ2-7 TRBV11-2 CASSRGYEQYF TGTGCCAGCAGTAGGGGTTACGAGCAGTACTTC
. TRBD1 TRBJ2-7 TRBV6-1 CAIQTGPSLVEQYF TGTGCCATCCAGACAGGGCCCTCTTTGGTGGAGCAGTACTTC
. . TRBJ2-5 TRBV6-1 CAVEETQYF TGTGCCGTAGAGGAGACCCAGTACTTC
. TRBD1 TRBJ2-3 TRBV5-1 CASRLQGAADTQYF TGCGCCAGCAGGCTACAGGGGGCTGCAGATACGCAGTATTTT
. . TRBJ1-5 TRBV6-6 CASSYDVRQPQHF TGTGCCAGCAGTTACGACGTTAGACAGCCCCAGCATTTT
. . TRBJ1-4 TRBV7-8 CASSLPGYSYEKLFF TGTGCCAGCAGCTTACCAGGGTATTCTTACGAAAAACTGTTTTTT
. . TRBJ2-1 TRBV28 CASSLQPSLSGIDNEQFF TGTGCCAGCAGTTTACAACCAAGTCTCAGCGGAATAGACAATGAGCAGTTCTTC
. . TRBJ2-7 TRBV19 CASSITGSYEQYF TGTGCCAGTAGTATTACGGGTTCCTACGAGCAGTACTTC
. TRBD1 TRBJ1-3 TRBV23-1 CASGGQALGNTIYF TGCGCCAGCGGAGGACAGGCCTTAGGGAACACCATATATTTT
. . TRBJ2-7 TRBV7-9 CASSSQTYEQYF TGTGCCAGCAGCTCACAAACCTACGAGCAGTACTTC
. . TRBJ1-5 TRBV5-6 CASSLAGANQPQHF TGTGCCAGCAGCTTAGCAGGGGCAAATCAGCCCCAGCATTTT
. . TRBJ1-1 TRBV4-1 CASSPSGYTEAFF TGCGCCAGCAGCCCCTCGGGTTACACTGAAGCTTTCTTT
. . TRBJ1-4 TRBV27 CASSSYPEGSNEKLFF TGTGCCAGCAGTTCCTATCCAGAGGGTTCTAATGAAAAACTGTTTTTT
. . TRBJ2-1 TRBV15 CATSRGVSSYNEQFF TGTGCCACCAGCAGAGGGGTCAGCTCCTACAATGAGCAGTTCTTC
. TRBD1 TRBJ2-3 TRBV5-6 CASSWTGIIDTQYF TGTGCCAGCAGCTGGACAGGGATAATAGATACGCAGTATTTT
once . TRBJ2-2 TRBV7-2 CASSLDPWWGELFF TGTGCCAGCAGCTTAGACCCCTGGTGGGGGGAGCTGTTTTTT
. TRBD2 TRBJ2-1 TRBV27 CASSFSGSSYNEQFF TGTGCCAGCAGTTTTAGCGGGAGCTCCTACAATGAGCAGTTCTTC
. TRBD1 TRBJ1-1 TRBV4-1 CASSQEGQTNTEAFF TGCGCCAGCAGCCAGGAGGGACAGACTAACACTGAAGCTTTCTTT
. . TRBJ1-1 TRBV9 CASSVEGDTEAFF TGTGCCAGCAGCGTCGAGGGTGACACTGAAGCTTTCTTT
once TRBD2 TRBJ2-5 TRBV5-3 CARSLGLATGPGETQYF TGTGCCAGAAGTTTAGGACTAGCGACCGGGCCGGGGGAGACCCAGTACTTC
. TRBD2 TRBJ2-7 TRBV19 CASSTAGATYEQYF TGTGCCAGTAGTACAGCGGGGGCGACCTACGAGCAGTACTTC
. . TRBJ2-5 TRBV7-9 CASRTISRETQYF TGTGCCAGCAGGACCATCTCTCGGGAGACCCAGTACTTC
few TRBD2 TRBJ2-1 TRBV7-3 CASSSLAGANEQFF TGTGCCAGCAGCTCACTAGCGGGAGCGAATGAGCAGTTCTTC